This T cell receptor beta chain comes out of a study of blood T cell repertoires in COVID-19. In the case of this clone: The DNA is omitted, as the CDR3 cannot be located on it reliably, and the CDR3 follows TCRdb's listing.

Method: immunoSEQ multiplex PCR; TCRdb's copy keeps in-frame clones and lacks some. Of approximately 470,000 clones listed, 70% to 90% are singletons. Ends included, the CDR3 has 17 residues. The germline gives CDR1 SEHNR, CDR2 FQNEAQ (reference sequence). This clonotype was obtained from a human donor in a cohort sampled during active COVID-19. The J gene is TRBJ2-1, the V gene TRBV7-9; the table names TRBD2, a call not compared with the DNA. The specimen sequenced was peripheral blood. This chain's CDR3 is CASSLSSDSTLGGEQFF.